This TCR beta chain was found in a study of cytomegalovirus exposure and HLA in healthy donors (dated by TCRdb to the late 2010s). With respect to the entire study: According to an earlier analysis of 587 of the donors, about 179 million T cells yielded over 90 million unique TCR beta sequences and around 280 Gb of sequence data. A later analysis re-examined previously published TCR beta repertoires from several hundred donors and added high-resolution HLA genotyping to investigate patterns of TCR occurrence. All discovery cohort repertoires had been generated on a single sequencing platform. Donor age, sex, ethnicity and CMV serostatus were compiled alongside the repertoire data. To predict cytomegalovirus infection status, the study brought together high-throughput TCR immunosequencing, statistical association of individual TCRs with disease status, and machine learning. Genome-wide SNP genotypes for about 55% of the 666 donors were used in a later genetic analysis, which treated that subset as a discovery cohort. The study profiled the T cell repertoires of around 700 subjects by immunosequencing and related them to cytomegalovirus serostatus. Approximately 310 gigabases of sequencing data and approximately 93 million unique TCR sequences were included in an early release covering under 650 HLA-typed donors. Among the roughly 400 genotyped donors, 75% to 90% belonged to the genetic ancestry cluster associated with self-reported Caucasian donors. Rather than drawing on any new phenotypic data, the later analysis identified candidate immune exposures from TCR beta sequences and the way those sequences occurred across donors. Besides the first cohort of 550 to 750 subjects, a separate validation cohort made up of 120 different subjects was used. Among 398 genotyped donors of the cohort, an average of 235,054 unique TCR beta nucleotide sequences were sequenced per donor, around 20% of them non-productive. An earlier analysis of several hundred of the donors used high-throughput TCR beta sequencing to judge whether each TCR beta V gene segment behaved as functional or pseudogenic. The aim of the study was to test whether cataloging public T cell receptors could identify signatures of past pathogen exposure. Class I and class II HLA loci were covered by the typing at four-digit resolution. Because of strong linkage in the cohort, five DR-DQ haplotypes were treated as single units for association and clustering. Typing coverage differed by locus: A, B, C, DRB1 and DQB1 were typed in about 620-630 donors, DQA1 in 500 to 550, DPA1 in some 600, and DPB1 in 400 to 490. The paper's findings and limits, for the study overall: A further reported finding was that TCR beta sequences accurately predicted the HLA-A and HLA-B alleles for most subjects in the first cohort. When HLA alleles, especially DR and DQ, strongly co-occurred, TCR associations were difficult to assign to individual alleles. An association between a missense DCLRE1C variant and V-gene and J-gene trimming of TCR beta chains was found in a later genetic analysis and replicated in an independent cohort. Because counts were too low, more than 15 rarely observed V segments, including chromosome 9 orphons, were excluded from the earlier analysis of 587 of the donors. This cohort had only TCR beta chains sequenced, and the lack of alpha or paired-chain data limited which features could be detected. According to a later genetic analysis, donors in an Asian-associated ancestry cluster had fewer N-insertions in productive TCRs than the approximately 690-donor mean. At a false discovery rate of 0.05, a later analysis linked under 20,000 TCR beta sequences to specific HLA alleles. In a later analysis, several top co-occurrence clusters were reported to appear linked to parvovirus B19, influenza, CMV and Epstein-Barr virus. CMV serostatus was the only immune exposure information available for the cohort. According to a later analysis, most CMV-associated TCR beta chains appeared to be HLA-restricted, and the HLA associations seemed to be driven largely by CMV exposure. A cluster of highly shared sequence variants was judged likely to represent a technical artifact of the sequencing pipeline. In a later analysis, HLA-associated TCR beta chains were found to be more clonally expanded and to have lower generation probabilities than equally common non-associated chains. The study listed approximately 160 TCR beta chains as associated with cytomegalovirus. In a later analysis, the rate of TCR association differed among HLA loci, with DRB1 alleles having the most associated TCRs and HLA-C alleles having the fewest. According to the authors, the approach could potentially be generalized to other disease states and immunological phenotypes. Presence/absence analyses assumed roughly uniform sequencing depth across donors, an assumption that may not hold. In vitro tests confirmed that three of the cytomegalovirus-associated TCR beta chains recognize cytomegalovirus antigens. Because some donors lacked HLA typing at each locus, the association tests relied only on the typed subset. Cytomegalovirus status was reported to be diagnosed by the classifier with high specificity and sensitivity in both the original and validation cohorts. Broadly in line with IMGT annotations, most TCR beta V segments showed up in productive rearrangements about 87% or about 30% of the time in an earlier analysis of several hundred of the donors. Most TCR sequences were seen in very few donors, while some public TCRs were found in many individuals. Linkage disequilibrium might explain the correlated functional status among segregating V segments, but an unknown experimental factor could not be ruled out.

Libraries were made using the immunoSEQ multiplex PCR assay. A mixture of 60 forward primers for TCR Vbeta segments and 13 reverse primers for TCR Jbeta segments was used in the multiplex PCR. A multiplex PCR assay on genomic DNA amplified the CDR3 region of rearranged TCR beta genes. Amplified TCR beta libraries were sequenced as 87-base-pair reads on the Illumina HiSeq System. The authors processed their data as follows. A later analysis tallied 75 million to 95 million unique TCR beta chains across the 700 or so repertoires, and approximately 12 million of those chains were shared by two or more donors. A nearest-neighbor algorithm error-corrected the raw reads and collapsed the reads into unique sequences, merging closely related sequences to remove PCR and sequencing errors. CDR3 sequences were aligned to IMGT reference sequences to assign V, D and J gene segments. For a sequence to be retained, a match of at least six nucleotides was required to both a V gene segment and a J gene segment. A rearrangement counted as productive if the CDR3 had no stop codons and remained in frame with V and J, and every other rearrangement counted as non-productive. Following IMGT convention, CDR3 was defined as the stretch from the second conserved V-encoded cysteine to the conserved J-encoded phenylalanine. In an earlier analysis of more than 550 of the donors, sequences lacking an unambiguous match to a single V gene segment were excluded. An earlier analysis of just under 600 of the donors called V segments functional above 56.7% productive rearrangements and segregating when the between-donor standard deviation exceeded 5%. A statistical classification framework was built to diagnose cytomegalovirus status from the catalog of TCR beta chain sequences. In a later analysis, TCR nucleotide sequences were compared against IMGT/GENE-DB human TR gene sequences so that V and J genes could be assigned. Using the TCRdist pipeline, a later analysis assigned CDR3 sequences along with most-parsimonious VDJ recombination scenarios. In a later analysis, each TCR beta chain was defined by its CDR3 amino acid sequence together with its V-gene family, and reads lacking a unique V-gene family were excluded. To address suspected cross-contamination and a sequencing artifact, a later analysis removed approximately 600 highly shared, low-generation-probability nucleotide sequences. In a later analysis, a clonal expansion index for each public chain was calculated from normalized within-repertoire ranks of inferred template counts. In a later analysis, generation probabilities were computed with a VDJ recombination model fitted to out-of-frame rearrangements, and the resulting probabilities were checked against IGoR. In a later analysis, TCR-TCR, TCR-HLA and TCR-CMV co-occurrence was scored with hypergeometric tests, and a repertoire-size bias correction was applied to TCR pairs. To estimate false discovery rates, a later analysis permuted the HLA or CMV assignments 20 times. In a later analysis, co-occurring TCRs were grouped using DBSCAN, with TCRdist sequence similarity added in when clustering inside HLA-allele-positive subsets. Repertoires with fewer than 30,000 or more than 120,000 public chains were left out of co-occurrence clustering, as were about 5 repertoires with anomalous nucleotide sharing. The table was pulled from immuneACCESS by TCRdb, which kept in-frame rearrangements only. Such tables lose some clones; where checked, under half of the loss comes from unresolved V genes, and the rest has no known cause. V and J calls and clone size come straight from that table; D and trimming were deduced from the DNA. For this sample the table gives about 98,000 clones, of which roughly 80% were detected only once. Over 15% of the sample comes from the top ten.

The cohort consisted of some 670 healthy bone marrow donors. At the time of sampling, every cohort member was nominally healthy, though immune exposures that went unrecorded were likely present. The donor was CMV seropositive and was included in the group of 300 or so seropositive cohort members. A peripheral blood sample was collected from each donor, and TCR beta sequencing was performed on peripheral blood mononuclear cells. The Qiagen DNeasy Blood Extraction Kit was used to extract genomic DNA from the blood cell samples. Concerning this clone itself: The antigen this receptor binds is unknown. No quality values exist for individual bases; no much larger clone is one base distant.

The sample was PBMCs. The receptor comes from a man aged 55-75 years in good health and CMV-seropositive.

The CDR3 loop reads CASSQSRGNEQFF. The DNA is as follows: TGCGCCAGCAGCCAAAGCAGAGGCAATGAGCAGTTCTTC. The rearranged chain carries TRBV4-1 and TRBJ2-1; the D gene cannot be named for sure. V loses 2 bases of germline sequence and J loses 6 bases, and the interval between the two ends is 8 bases. For CDR1 and CDR2, the germline V gene lists MGHRA and YSYEKL. From the cysteine up to the phenylalanine, the CDR3 has a length of 13 residues. The read is trimmed to its CDR3 DNA, 39 bases read in frame from base 1.